Following are 8 T cell receptor beta chains from one sample sequenced in a study of shared clonotypes between healthy human individuals. Only in-frame clones appear in the TCRdb table, and some are missing; sequencing was by immunoSEQ multiplex PCR. Among more than 2 million clones listed, less than 95% were seen once. The naive CD8 subset, CD45RO-negative cells positively selected for CCR7, excluded terminally differentiated effector memory CD45RA+ cells. Input material: naive CD8+ T cells sorted from blood. Receptor source: a man aged 18 to 29 in good health.

The chain links TRBV12-5 to TRBJ2-5, with D uncertain. Germline V gives CDR1 LGHNT, CDR2 FRNRAP. The CDR3 extends over 13 amino acids. The ends were cut back, 2 bases at V and 5 bases at J, with 9 bases in the middle. The CDR3 DNA reads as TGTGCTAGTGGTTTGCAGTCCGCGGAGACCCAGTACTTC. Its translation: CASGLQSAETQYF.

Remarks on this clone: Distinct nucleotide sequences in the sample also encode this CDR3. The chain combines TRBV4-1 with TRBJ2-7, with D maybe TRBD1 (6 bases). Germline-derived CDR1 and CDR2 are MGHRA and YSYEKL. The CDR3 consists of 15 residues. Trimming cost V 1 base and J 1 base, with 11 bases left between them. CDR3 residues: CASSQVDRASYEQYF. CDR3 DNA sequence: TGCGCCAGCAGCCAAGTGGACAGAGCGTCCTACGAGCAGTACTTC.

A word on this clone: Other nucleotide sequences in the sample specify the same CDR3. This chain connects TRBV27 to TRBJ2-7; 8 nucleotides align to TRBD2. Germline lookup yields CDR1 MNHEY and CDR2 SMNVEV (reference sequence). CDR3 size: 13 residues. Unmatched junction bases numbered 3, after V lost 6 bases and J lost 2 bases. In nucleotides, the CDR3 is TGTGCCAGCAGCAGCGGGGGACCCTACGAGCAGTACTTC. Protein sequence: CASSSGGPYEQYF.

J is TRBJ1-2 and V is TRBV7-9; possibly TRBD1 for D (5 bases). Looked up from germline, CDR1 is SEHNR and CDR2 is FQNEAQ (reference sequence). The V end was cut by 1 base, the J end by 4 bases, with 13 bases between. This CDR3 contains 15 residues. For the CDR3, the DNA is TGTGCCAGCAGCTTAGAGGGGAGTGGAGTCTATGGCTACACCTTC. Translated, it gives CASSLEGSGVYGYTF. The full variable domain, completed using reference TRBV7-9 and TRBJ1-2, is DTGVSQNPRHKITKRGQNVTFRCDPISEHNRLYWYRQTLGQGPEFLTYFQNEAQLEKSRLLSDRFSAERPKGSFSTLEIQRTEQGDSAMYLCASSLEGSGVYGYTFGSGTRLTVV.

This chain connects TRBV6-5 to TRBJ2-1; no clear D. The CDR3 runs to 15 residues. Germline assignment: CDR1 MNHEY and CDR2 SVGAGI. V lost 6 bases, J lost 3 bases, and 15 bases lay in between. In DNA form, the CDR3 reads TGTGCCAGCAGAGACGAGGCAGGTTACTACAATGAGCAGTTCTTC. It is translated as CASRDEAGYYNEQFF.

V and J are TRBV28 and TRBJ1-5, with D uncertain. CDR1 is MDHEN, CDR2 SYDVKM, per germline. V shed 5 bases and J shed 8 bases, with 28 bases lying between them. This CDR3 spans 18 amino acids. CDR3 nucleotide sequence: TGTGCCAGCAGTCCCAAGGAGGGTCGTGTTCTTGTTTGGGAGCCCCAGCATTTT. It codes for CASSPKEGRVLVWEPQHF.

A word on this clone: One end of the junction varies from germline; a read error may be responsible. Written as DNA, the CDR3 is TGTGCCAGCAGTAGTGGTAGGATCTCCAATTTCTACGAGCAGTACTTC. It translates to CASSSGRISNFYEQYF. The chain is built from TRBV19 and TRBJ2-7, with D uncertain. The germline gives CDR1 LNHDA, CDR2 SQIVND (reference sequence). This CDR3 has 16 residues.

The CDR3 reads CASSFFQQGLGEQYF. The CDR3 nucleotides read TGTGCCAGCAGCTTTTTTCAACAGGGGCTCGGCGAGCAGTACTTC. The rearrangement uses TRBV5-6 and TRBJ2-7; 7 bases line up with TRBD1. This CDR3 region has 15 residues. J gave up 6 bases and V 2 bases, and 11 bases lay outside the gene matches. Germline CDR1 reads SGHDT; CDR2 reads YYEEEE.